This TCR gamma chain was sequenced in a study of γδ T cells in repeated Plasmodium falciparum infection. Study summary: Sampling occurred at baseline, pre-infection for selected infections, and 21 days post-infection.

The germline gives CDR1 GITISATS, CDR2 ISYDGTV (reference sequence). The CDR3 runs to 17 residues. With respect to this clone: For this DNA, TCRdb reports the protein of a much larger clone, which diverges at residue 12, most likely from a read error; the protein presented here is translated directly from the DNA.

Gammadelta T cells were flow-sorted from PBMC into Vgamma9/Vdelta2+ and Vdelta2-negative populations for bulk analysis. TRG and TRD sequences were obtained from every sorted gammadelta sample. TCRdb reprocessed the multiplex PCR reads using CATT. Counted here are approximately 28,000 gamma-chain clones, about 3% occurring once; the ten biggest clones make up approximately 33%. Material: gamma-delta T cells from blood. This sequence was found in a pool of human donors (malaria-infected and uninfected, not separated). The chain recombines TRGV9 with TRGJP. The chain's CDR3 is CALWEVLQELGIKIKVF. As DNA, the CDR3 is TGTGCCTTGTGGGAGGTCCTCCAAGAGTTGGGCATAAAAATCAAGGTATTT.